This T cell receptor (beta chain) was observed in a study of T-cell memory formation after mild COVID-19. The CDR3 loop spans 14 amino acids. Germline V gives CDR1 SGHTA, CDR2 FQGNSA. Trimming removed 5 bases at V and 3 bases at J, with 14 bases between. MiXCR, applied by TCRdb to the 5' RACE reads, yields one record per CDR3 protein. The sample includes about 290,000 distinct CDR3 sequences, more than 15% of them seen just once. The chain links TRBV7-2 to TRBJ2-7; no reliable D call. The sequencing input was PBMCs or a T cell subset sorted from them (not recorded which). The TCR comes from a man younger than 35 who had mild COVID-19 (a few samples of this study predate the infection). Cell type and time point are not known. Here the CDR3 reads CASSRVTEGYEQYF. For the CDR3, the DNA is TGTGCCAGCAGCCGCGTCACAGAAGGCTACGAGCAGTACTTC.